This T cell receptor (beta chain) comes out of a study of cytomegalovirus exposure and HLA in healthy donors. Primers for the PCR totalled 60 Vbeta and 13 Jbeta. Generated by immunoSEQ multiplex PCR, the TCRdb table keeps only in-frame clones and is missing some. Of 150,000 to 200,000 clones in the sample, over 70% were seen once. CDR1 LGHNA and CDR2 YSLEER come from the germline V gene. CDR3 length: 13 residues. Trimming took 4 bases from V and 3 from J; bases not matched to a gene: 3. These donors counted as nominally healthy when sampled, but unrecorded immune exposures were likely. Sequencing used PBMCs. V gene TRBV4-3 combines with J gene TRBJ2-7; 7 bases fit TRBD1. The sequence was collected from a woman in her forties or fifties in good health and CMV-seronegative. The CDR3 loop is CASSRDRHYEQYF. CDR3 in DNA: TGCGCCAGCAGCCGGGACAGACACTACGAGCAGTACTTC.